The source of this T cell receptor beta chain is a study of cytomegalovirus exposure and HLA in healthy donors. Study-level background: Most genotyped donors, about four fifths of some 400, had Caucasian-associated genetic ancestry. Study results and caveats: Serostatus for CMV was the only available immune exposure information.

A note on this clone: Antigen: not known.

Primers included in the PCR were 60 Vbeta and 13 Jbeta primers. Method: immunoSEQ multiplex PCR; TCRdb's copy keeps in-frame clones and lacks some. The profile covers 100,000 to 150,000 clones, with roughly 80% appearing a single time and 3% to 4% taken by the ten largest. The germline V gene has CDR1 SGHTA and CDR2 FQGNSA. This CDR3 contains 14 residues. V was cut by 5 bases and J by 1 base, with 11 bases left in between. The rearrangement uses TRBV7-2 and TRBJ1-1; possibly TRBD1 for D (5 bases). The receptor was derived from a woman aged 40 to 50 in good health and CMV-seronegative. The source material was PBMCs. CDR3 in amino acids: CASSRQFGNTEAFF. Written as DNA, the CDR3 is TGTGCCAGCAGCCGACAGTTTGGGAACACTGAAGCTTTCTTT.